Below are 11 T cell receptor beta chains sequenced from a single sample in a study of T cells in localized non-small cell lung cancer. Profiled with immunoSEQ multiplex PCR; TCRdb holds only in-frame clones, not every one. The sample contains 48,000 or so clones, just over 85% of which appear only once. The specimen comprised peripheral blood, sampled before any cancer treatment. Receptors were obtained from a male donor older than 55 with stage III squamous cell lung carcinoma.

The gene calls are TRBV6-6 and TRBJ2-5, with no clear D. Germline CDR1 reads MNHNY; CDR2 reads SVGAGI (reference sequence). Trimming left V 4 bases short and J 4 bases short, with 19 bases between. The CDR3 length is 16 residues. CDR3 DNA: TGTGCCAGCAGTTCCAGCTTTAACCCCGCCGGAGAGACCCAGTACTTC. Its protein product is CASSSSFNPAGETQYF.

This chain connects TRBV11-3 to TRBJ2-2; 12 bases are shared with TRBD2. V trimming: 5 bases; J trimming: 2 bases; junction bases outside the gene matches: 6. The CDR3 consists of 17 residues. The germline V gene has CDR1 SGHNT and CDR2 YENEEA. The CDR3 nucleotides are TGTGCCAGCAGCCTGACTAGCGGGGGCGATAACACCGGGGAGCTGTTTTTT. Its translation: CASSLTSGGDNTGELFF.

CDR3 loop: CASSWTDRGTDTQYF. Written as DNA, the CDR3 is TGTGCCAGCAGCTGGACCGACAGGGGAACAGATACGCAGTATTTT. The gene calls are TRBV7-2 and TRBJ2-3; 8 bases are a match to TRBD1. V shed 4 bases and J 3 bases; nucleotides not matched to a gene: 6. Germline assignment: CDR1 SGHTA and CDR2 FQGNSA. The CDR3 is 15 residues long.

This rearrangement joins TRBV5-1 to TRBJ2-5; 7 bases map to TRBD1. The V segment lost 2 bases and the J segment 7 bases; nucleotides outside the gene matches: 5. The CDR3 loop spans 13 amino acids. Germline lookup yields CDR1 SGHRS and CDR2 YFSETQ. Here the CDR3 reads CASSLDRVGTQYF. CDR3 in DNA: TGCGCCAGCAGCTTAGACAGGGTAGGGACCCAGTACTTC.

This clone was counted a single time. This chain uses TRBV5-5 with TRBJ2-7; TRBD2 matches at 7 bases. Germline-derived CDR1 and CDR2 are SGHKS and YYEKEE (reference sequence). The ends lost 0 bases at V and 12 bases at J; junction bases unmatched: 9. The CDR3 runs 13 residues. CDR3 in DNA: TGTGCCAGCAGCTTGGCCCCCGCGGGAGTAGTGTACTTC. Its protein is CASSLAPAGVVYF.

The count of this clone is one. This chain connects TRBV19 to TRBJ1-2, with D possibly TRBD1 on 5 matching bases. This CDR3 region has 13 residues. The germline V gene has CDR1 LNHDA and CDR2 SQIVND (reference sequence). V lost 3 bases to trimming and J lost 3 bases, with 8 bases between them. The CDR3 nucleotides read TGTGCCAGTAGTATCCAGGGAGACTATGGCTACACCTTC. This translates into CASSIQGDYGYTF.

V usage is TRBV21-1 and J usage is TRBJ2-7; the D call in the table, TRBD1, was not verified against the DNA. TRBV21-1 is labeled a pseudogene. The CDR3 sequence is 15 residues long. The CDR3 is CASSKGRDSSYEQYF. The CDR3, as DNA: TGTGCCAGCAGCAAAGGGAGGGACAGCTCCTACGAGCAGTACTTC.

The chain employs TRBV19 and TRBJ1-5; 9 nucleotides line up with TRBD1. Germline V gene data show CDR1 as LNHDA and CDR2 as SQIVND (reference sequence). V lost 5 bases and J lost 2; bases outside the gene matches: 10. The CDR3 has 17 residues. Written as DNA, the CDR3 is TGTGCCAGTAGTTTCCGGAAGACAGGGGGGGGCAATCAGCCCCAGCATTTT. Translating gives CASSFRKTGGGNQPQHF.

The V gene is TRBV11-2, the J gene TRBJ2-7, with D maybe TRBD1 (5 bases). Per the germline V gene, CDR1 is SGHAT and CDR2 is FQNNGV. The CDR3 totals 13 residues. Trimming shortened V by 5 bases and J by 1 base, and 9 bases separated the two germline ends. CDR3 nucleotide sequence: TGTGCCAGCAGCAAGACAGATTCCTACGAGCAGTACTTC. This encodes CASSKTDSYEQYF.

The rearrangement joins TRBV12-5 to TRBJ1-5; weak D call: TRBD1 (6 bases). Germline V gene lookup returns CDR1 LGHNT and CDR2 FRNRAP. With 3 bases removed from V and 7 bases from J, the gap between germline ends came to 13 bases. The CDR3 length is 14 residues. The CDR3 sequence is CASGLRGGGQPQHF. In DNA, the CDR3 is TGTGCTAGTGGTTTACGAGGGGGAGGACAGCCCCAGCATTTT.

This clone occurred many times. The CDR3, as DNA: TGTGCCAGCAGCCAACCCTCGGCAGGGAGCTATGGCTACACCTTC. Translating it yields CASSQPSAGSYGYTF. V usage is TRBV4-2 and J usage is TRBJ1-2; tentative D call: TRBD1 (5 bases). The germline V gene has CDR1 LGHNA and CDR2 YNFKEQ. V lost 2 bases and J lost 4, with 14 bases in between. The CDR3 sequence is 15 residues long.